One TCR beta chain is described in this entry. Its antigen is currently unknown. Autologous stem cell transplantation was followed by relapse in every patient, and brentuximab vedotin exposure varied. V dropped 4 bases and J dropped 3; count of bases not matched to a gene: 9. The CDR3 is 16 amino acids. Germline-derived CDR1 and CDR2 are SGHAT and FQNNGV. This sample is drawn from a study of PD-1 blockade in classical Hodgkin lymphoma. General observations from the study: Newly diagnosed patients reportedly had lower baseline TCR diversity than healthy donors.

The assay was immunoSEQ multiplex PCR, and TCRdb's table has in-frame clones only and misses some. The data show tens of thousands of clones, with approximately 91% seen just once and about 20% held by the top ten. The V call is TRBV11-2, the J call TRBJ1-3; the match to TRBD1 covers 7 bases. The receptor's source is a human donor with classical Hodgkin lymphoma. This sample comprised peripheral blood mononuclear cells (PBMCs), obtained at baseline. This CDR3 reads CASSSGQVARGNTIYF. The CDR3 DNA follows: TGTGCCAGCAGCTCAGGACAGGTAGCCCGTGGAAACACCATATATTTT.